This TCR beta chain was captured in a study of blood T cell repertoires in COVID-19. Study-wide background: Donors in the United States, Italy and Spain gave samples during acute or convalescent COVID-19. Nucleic acid was either cDNA or gDNA, and it came from T cells, B-cell-depleted T cells, or PBMCs.

In the study's own analysis: The assay estimated nucleated cells by amplifying reference gene primers. Sequenced by immunoSEQ multiplex PCR; TCRdb stores in-frame clones only, minus some. V and J calls and clone size are those listed in that table; D and trimming were worked out from the DNA. The data show 120,000 to 150,000 clones, roughly 90% seen once. Germline V gene sequence: CDR1 SGDLS, CDR2 YYNGEE. The V gene lost 0 bases and the J gene lost 3 bases, with 15 bases spanning the gap. The CDR3 totals 17 residues. The rearrangement joins TRBV9 to TRBJ2-2, with D perhaps matching TRBD1 (5 bases). The sequence was obtained from a man in his fifties or sixties with active or convalescent COVID-19. What was sequenced was peripheral blood. CDR3 amino acids: CASSVVFLGQDTGELFF. CDR3 sequence (DNA): TGTGCCAGCAGCGTAGTCTTCCTGGGGCAAGACACCGGGGAGCTGTTTTTT.